These 11 T cell receptor beta chains were sequenced from one sample in a study of identifying expanded T cells in peripheral blood. Produced via immunoSEQ multiplex PCR; TCRdb's table is partial and in-frame only. The table has about 94,000 clones, approximately 88% seen once. Sequencing was done on a sample of blood. These receptors all stem from a person between 18 and 69 years old in good health.

J is TRBJ2-7 and V is TRBV11-2, with TRBD1 matching 10 bases. CDR1 SGHAT and CDR2 FQNNGV come from the germline V gene. Losses at the gene ends were 4 bases for V and 6 bases for J; bases not matched to a gene: 6. The CDR3 length is 14 residues. As DNA, the CDR3 is TGTGCCAGCAGCTGGCGGACAGGGGGGTCCGAGCAGTACTTC. Its protein product is CASSWRTGGSEQYF. The complete variable domain, with remaining parts taken from reference TRBV11-2 and TRBJ2-7, reads EAGVAQSPRYKIIEKRQSVAFWCNPISGHATLYWYQQILGQGPKLLIQFQNNGVVDDSQLPKDRFSAERLKGVDSTLKIQPAKLEDSAVYLCASSWRTGGSEQYFGPGTRLTVT.

The rearrangement joins TRBV6-5 to TRBJ1-1; TRBD1 matches at 7 bases. The CDR3 has 16 residues. The ends lost 2 bases at V and 5 bases at J; junction bases unmatched: 11. Germline V gene data show CDR1 as MNHEY and CDR2 as SVGAGI. The CDR3 loop is CASSYDPATGLTEAFF. CDR3 bases: TGTGCCAGCAGTTACGACCCGGCGACAGGGTTGACTGAAGCTTTCTTT.

This clone was observed a few times. Other DNA sequences from this sample encode an identical CDR3 as well. This rearrangement joins TRBV6-1 to TRBJ2-7; the D call may be TRBD1 or TRBD2 (5 bases each). This CDR3 contains 14 residues. Germline values: CDR1 MNHNS, CDR2 SASEGT. V lost 2 bases to trimming and J lost 3 bases, with 11 bases between them. The CDR3 DNA sequence: TGTGCCAGCAGTGAAACCGGGACGGTCTACGAGCAGTACTTC. Its protein is CASSETGTVYEQYF.

As concerns this clone: The identical CDR3 is also encoded by other nucleotide sequences in the sample. The rearrangement joins TRBV18 to TRBJ1-3; D remains unclear. Trimming took 0 bases from V and 4 from J, leaving 10 bases between them. This CDR3 is built from 15 residues. The germline gives CDR1 KGHSH, CDR2 LQKENI. CDR3 amino acids: CASSPPAGAGNTIYF. CDR3 DNA: TGTGCCAGCTCACCACCGGCGGGTGCCGGAAACACCATATATTTT.

CDR3 in amino acids: CSVSRANYGYTF. The DNA of the CDR3 is TGCAGCGTTTCACGGGCTAACTATGGCTACACCTTC. The chain couples TRBV29-1 to TRBJ1-2; D gene uncertain. Looked up from germline, CDR1 is SQVTM and CDR2 is ANQGSEA. There are 12 residues in the CDR3. V lost 5 bases to trimming and J lost 0 bases, with 7 bases between them.

The chain is built from TRBV11-2 and TRBJ2-7; D possibly matches TRBD1 or TRBD2 (5 bases each). V lost 4 bases and J 1 base, leaving 14 bases between the germline ends. CDR1 and CDR2 (germline): SGHAT, FQNNGV. This CDR3 region has 15 residues. DNA for the CDR3: TGTGCCAGCAGCTCCATCCGGGACGGTTCCTACGAGCAGTACTTC. Translated: CASSSIRDGSYEQYF.

The chain couples TRBV5-1 to TRBJ1-1, with TRBD1 matching over 9 bases. The CDR3 covers 15 residues. The V and J ends lost 3 bases and 3 bases, in that order; junction bases with no gene match: 6. Per germline, CDR1 SGHRS and CDR2 YFSETQ. CDR3 loop: CASSSLRTGDTEAFF. CDR3 nucleotide sequence: TGCGCCAGCAGCTCCTTGAGGACAGGGGACACTGAAGCTTTCTTT.

This sequence joins TRBV30 and TRBJ1-5, with D unresolved. V was pared by 1 base and J by 4 bases, with 5 bases between. Germline V gene lookup returns CDR1 GTSNPN and CDR2 SVGIG (reference sequence). This CDR3 has 12 amino acids. The CDR3 loop is CAWSEYNQPQHF. The CDR3 nucleotides read TGTGCCTGGAGTGAGTATAATCAGCCCCAGCATTTT.

The chain has TRBV19 and TRBJ2-7; tentatively, D is TRBD2 (5 bases). Germline V CDR1 and CDR2: LNHDA, SQIVND (reference sequence). Trimming removed 2 bases from V and 2 bases from J, with 13 bases in between. CDR3 length: 15 residues. In DNA form, the CDR3 reads TGTGCCAGTAGTATAAAGAGCGGACCTACCTACGAGCAGTACTTC. Translated: CASSIKSGPTYEQYF.

This rearrangement joins TRBV5-1 to TRBJ1-1; possibly TRBD1 for D (6 bases). The CDR3 is 15 amino acids. Germline V gives CDR1 SGHRS, CDR2 YFSETQ. V was trimmed by 4 bases and J by 10 bases, leaving 23 bases between them. The CDR3 sequence: CASSHNQGLTASAFF. The CDR3, as DNA: TGCGCCAGCAGCCATAACCAGGGGCTGACGGCGTCAGCTTTCTTT. The entire variable domain, with the rest obtained from reference TRBV5-1 and TRBJ1-1, is as follows: KAGVTQTPRYLIKTRGQQVTLSCSPISGHRSVSWYQQTPGQGLQFLFEYFSETQRNKGNFPGRFSGRQFSNSRSEMNVSTLELGDSALYLCASSHNQGLTASAFFGQGTRLTVV.

The genes are TRBV7-3 and TRBJ2-5; D not certain. In germline, CDR1 is SGHTA, CDR2 FQGTGA. This CDR3 has 14 residues. The V end lost 1 base, the J end lost 4 bases, and 10 bases lay between the germline ends. CDR3 in amino acids: CASSLNTAGETQYF. The CDR3 DNA reads as TGTGCCAGCAGCTTAAACACGGCCGGAGAGACCCAGTACTTC.